A selection of T cell receptor beta chains follows, all from one sample in a study. TCRdb redid the calling of the RT-PCR reads with MiXCR, one entry per CDR3 protein. The repertoire holds around 700,000 distinct CDR3 sequences, 13% to 15% seen once, with roughly 3.9% in the top ten. What was sequenced was memory CD4+ T cells from blood. All receptors derive from a female donor in good health, serving as a healthy control. Both conserved end residues are part of each CDR3. A D gene is named only where the DNA matches it firmly. Clone size is not always given. Where it is, it says once, few, many or a class for expanded clones.

V gene	D gene	clone size	J gene	CDR3 DNA	CDR3 protein
TRBV5-4	TRBD1	few	TRBJ2-2	TGTGCCAGCAGCTCTGAGGGGGCGTACACCGGGGAGCTGTTTTTT	CASSSEGAYTGELFF
TRBV13	TRBD1	-	TRBJ1-2	TGTGCCAGCAGCTACCGGGACAGGGGGCTCTTTGGCTACACCTTC	CASSYRDRGLFGYTF
TRBV7-3	-	-	TRBJ1-3	TGTGCCAGCAGCTTGAGTATGGTCCTCTCTGGAAACACCATATATTTT	CASSLSMVLSGNTIYF
TRBV30	TRBD1	-	TRBJ1-2	TGTGCCTGGAGTCCCTCGGACAGGGTGGGGGGCTACACCTTC	CAWSPSDRVGGYTF
TRBV5-1	-	-	TRBJ2-1	TGCGCCAGCAGCTCTAACCACTACCACAATGAGCAGTTCTTC	CASSSNHYHNEQFF
TRBV7-3	-	few	TRBJ1-6	TGTGCCAGCAGCTTACGGGGCGCGGGGGATTCACCCCTCCACTTT	CASSLRGAGDSPLHF
TRBV12-3/TRBV12-4	-	many	TRBJ1-1	TGTGCCAGCAGTACTCCACAGGGTCGTGGCACTGAAGCTTTCTTT	CASSTPQGRGTEAFF
TRBV9	-	-	TRBJ1-4	TGTGCCAGCAGCCCCGTAGGAGCTAATGAAAAACTGTTTTTT	CASSPVGANEKLFF
TRBV12-3/TRBV12-4	-	many	TRBJ2-2	TGTGCCAGCAGTTTAGCGATCGGGGAGCTGTTTTTT	CASSLAIGELFF
TRBV6-6	TRBD1	-	TRBJ2-2	TGTGCCAGCAGTCCCGGACAGGGGGCGCAAGGGGAGCTGTTTTTT	CASSPGQGAQGELFF
TRBV7-8	TRBD2	-	TRBJ2-7	TGTGCCAGCAGCCGGACTAGCCAAGCCTACGAGCAGTACTTC	CASSRTSQAYEQYF
TRBV20-1	-	many	TRBJ2-3	TGCAGTGCTGACAGAAGCACAGATACGCAGTATTTT	CSADRSTDTQYF
TRBV10-3	-	many	TRBJ1-3	TGTGCCATCAGAGGGACGGCGGGGAACACCATATATTTT	CAIRGTAGNTIYF
TRBV18	-	few	TRBJ2-2	TGTGCCAGCTCACCACCGGGGGGCGCAAGCACCGGGGAGCTGTTTTTT	CASSPPGGASTGELFF
TRBV20-1	-	-	TRBJ2-1	TGCAGTGCTAGAGTTCAACACTCCTACAATGAGCAGTTCTTC	CSARVQHSYNEQFF
TRBV30	TRBD1	few	TRBJ1-2	TGTGCCTGGGAGACAGGGCACTATGGCTACACCTTC	CAWETGHYGYTF
TRBV15	-	-	TRBJ1-5	TGTGCCACCAGCCCTGGACAGCCGAATCAGCCCCAGCATTTT	CATSPGQPNQPQHF
TRBV7-9	-	-	TRBJ2-3	TGTGCCAGCAGCTTAGAGCCCTCCGGCCACAAAGGGTATTTT	CASSLEPSGHKGYF
TRBV24-1	-	-	TRBJ2-7	TGTGCCACCAGTGCGGGAGCACGATACGAGCAGTACTTC	CATSAGARYEQYF
TRBV5-1	-	-	TRBJ1-5	TGCGCCAGCGCCCCGGGAATCGGGGCTAGCAATCAGCCCCAGCATTTT	CASAPGIGASNQPQHF
TRBV29-1	TRBD2	many	TRBJ2-1	TGCAGCGCGTGGGATTATGCTAGCGGATACAATGAGCAGTTCTTC	CSAWDYASGYNEQFF
TRBV6-5	-	-	TRBJ1-1	TGTGCCAGCAGTTACTCGACGGGTATGAACACTGAAGCTTTCTTT	CASSYSTGMNTEAFF
TRBV7-6	TRBD2	many	TRBJ2-5	TGTGCCAGCAGCTTAAATGCGGGAGGGGAGACCCAGTACTTC	CASSLNAGGETQYF
TRBV20-1	TRBD1	few	TRBJ1-2	TGCAGTGCTATGGACAGGGGGAACTCTGGCTACACCTTC	CSAMDRGNSGYTF
TRBV27	TRBD1	few	TRBJ1-6	TGTGCCAGCAGGAGAGAGACAGGGGTGGTAAATTCACCCCTCCACTTT	CASRRETGVVNSPLHF
TRBV14	-	-	TRBJ2-1	TGTGCCAGCAGCCAAAACGGTGAGCAGTTCTTC	CASSQNGEQFF
TRBV4-2	TRBD2	-	TRBJ2-1	TGTGCCAGCAGCCAACCTCCGGGACTAGCGGGGGGCCTCAATGAGCAGTTCTTC	CASSQPPGLAGGLNEQFF
TRBV7-2	-	-	TRBJ1-5	TGTGCCAGCAGCATTTCAGGGGCTCCCCAGCATTTT	CASSISGAPQHF
TRBV7-2	-	-	TRBJ2-7	TGTGCCAGCAGCTTAGGTCTGGGTAACGAGCAGTACTTC	CASSLGLGNEQYF
TRBV4-1	TRBD2	few	TRBJ2-2	TGCGCCAGCAGCCAAGACCCGATAGCGGGATTGAACACCGGGGAGCTGTTTTTT	CASSQDPIAGLNTGELFF
TRBV29-1	TRBD1	many	TRBJ2-5	TGCAGCGTTGAAGGGGGGACAGGGGGAGAGACCCAGTACTTC	CSVEGGTGGETQYF
TRBV12-3/TRBV12-4	TRBD1	many	TRBJ1-2	TGTGCCAGCAGTTTCGGGACAGGGCGACCCAACTATGGCTACACCTTC	CASSFGTGRPNYGYTF
TRBV5-1	TRBD1	few	TRBJ2-7	TGCGCCAGCAGCTTGGAGGGACAGGGGTGGAGTGAGCAGTACTTC	CASSLEGQGWSEQYF
TRBV10-3	TRBD1	many	TRBJ1-1	TGTGCCATCAGTGGGGGACAGGGGGGGACTGAAGCTTTCTTT	CAISGGQGGTEAFF
TRBV9	TRBD1	-	TRBJ1-1	TGTGCCAGCAGCGTAGGGGCAGGGGGCAAGAACACTGAAGCTTTCTTT	CASSVGAGGKNTEAFF
TRBV5-1	-	-	TRBJ1-1	TGCGCCAGCAGCTTGGAAGTTATCACTGAAGCTTTCTTT	CASSLEVITEAFF
TRBV15	-	few	TRBJ1-1	TGTGCCACCAGCAGAGATGGGTCTACTGAAGCTTTCTTT	CATSRDGSTEAFF
TRBV7-2	TRBD1	few	TRBJ2-1	TGTGCCAGCAGCCTCTCGGGCAGGGGGCTCTACAATGAGCAGTTCTTC	CASSLSGRGLYNEQFF
TRBV6-1	-	few	TRBJ1-5	TGTGCCAGCAGACCCCCGGGGCAGCGGGGCGATCAGCCCCAGCATTTT	CASRPPGQRGDQPQHF
TRBV4-3	-	few	TRBJ2-7	TGCGCCAGCAGCCAAGATCGGGGACACAATCCGACTACAACGCAGTACTTC	CASSQDRGHNPTTTQYF
TRBV4-3	-	many	TRBJ2-7	TGCGCCAGCAGCCAAGATCACGGGGGATCCGAGCAGTACTTC	CASSQDHGGSEQYF
TRBV20-1	TRBD1	few	TRBJ2-1	TGCAGTGACACGGGACAGGCTTACAATGAGCAGTTCTTC	CSDTGQAYNEQFF
TRBV6-5	-	many	TRBJ2-3	TGTGCCAGCAGGGTGGAAGATACGCAGTATTTT	CASRVEDTQYF
TRBV20-1	TRBD2	few	TRBJ2-5	TGCAGTGCAAACCGACTAGCGGGACCTGCGGAGACCCAGTACTTC	CSANRLAGPAETQYF
TRBV4-3	-	many	TRBJ1-1	TGCGCCAGCAGCCAAGAGGGGGGGCGAACTGAAGCTTTCTTT	CASSQEGGRTEAFF
TRBV5-1	TRBD1	-	TRBJ2-7	TGCGCCAGCAGCGCGGGGACAGGGGTCTACGAGCAGTACTTC	CASSAGTGVYEQYF
TRBV9	-	-	TRBJ1-1	TGTGCCAGCAGCGTAGTAGCTTCAGGTCCGAACACTGAAGCTTTCTTT	CASSVVASGPNTEAFF
TRBV7-9	-	-	TRBJ1-5	TGTGCCAGCAGTTATATCGGGGAACAGCCCCAGCATTTT	CASSYIGEQPQHF